This T cell receptor (beta chain) was captured in a study of T cells in Graves' hyperthyroidism and ophthalmopathy. Researchers amplified the TCR beta CDR3 regions from RNA transcripts. An initial round of RT-PCR targeting the TCR CDR3 relied on the HTBI primer set. TCRdb reprocessed the multiplex PCR reads with MiXCR, giving one entry per CDR3 protein. The data show nearly 750,000 distinct CDR3 sequences, with around a third seen just once and 31% held by the top ten. This clonotype has a count of ten or more. The CDR3 has 13 residues. Trimming pared 4 bases from V and 4 bases from J, leaving 7 bases between. CDR1 SGHTA and CDR2 FQGNSA come from the germline V gene. Out of approximately 10 ml of fresh peripheral blood came the PBMCs.

This clonotype was sampled from a woman in her thirties or forties with Graves' hyperthyroidism. The chain combines TRBV7-2 with TRBJ1-4, with D hard to call. Source material: blood. CDR3 loop: CASSSSLNEKLFF. CDR3 sequence (DNA): TGTGCCAGCAGCTCCTCGCTTAATGAAAAACTGTTTTTT. Filled out from reference TRBV7-2 and TRBJ1-4, the complete variable domain reads GAGVSQSPSNKVTEKGKDVELRCDPISGHTALYWYRQSLGQGLEFLIYFQGNSAPDKSGLPSDRFSAERTGGSVSTLTIQRTQQEDSAVYLCASSSSLNEKLFFGSGTQLSVL.